This T cell receptor beta chain was retrieved from a study of a mutant IDH1 vaccine in newly diagnosed glioma. The germline V gene has CDR1 SGDLS and CDR2 YYNGEE. The CDR3 sequence is 16 residues long. Trimming removed 1 base at V and 5 bases at J, with 15 bases between. Time point noted: week 23, last vaccination. What each vaccine dose contained was 300 ug of mutant IDH1 20-mer peptide, accompanied by topical imiquimod. Each astrocytoma in the donors was new, WHO grade 3 or 4, IDH1-mutant and ATRX-lost. Only in-frame clones appear in the TCRdb table, and some are missing; sequencing was by immunoSEQ multiplex PCR. The repertoire holds roughly 74,000 clones, with 85% as singletons. General observations from the study: Overall, approximately 93% of patients had vaccine-induced immune responses. Pseudoprogression seemed unlinked to shifts in top peripheral T cell clonotypes.

Concerning this clone: Its antigen is still unknown.

This specimen consisted of PBMCs, obtained from a glioma patient whose treatment included an IDH1 peptide vaccine. The sequence came from a man aged 25 to 40 with glioma. Some clones in this sample may be carry-over from other donors' samples. V and J are TRBV9 and TRBJ2-2; possibly TRBD2 for D (6 bases). The CDR3 sequence: CASSVFELAGTGELFF. The CDR3 coding sequence is TGTGCCAGCAGCGTATTTGAACTAGCAGGTACCGGGGAGCTGTTTTTT.